This TCR beta chain originates from a study of shared clonotypes between healthy human individuals. In the study overall: Researchers drew samples from two women and three men aged 18 to 49. Whole-study results and caveats: Relative to clonotypes present in all four donors, those not shared had lower generation probabilities. Sampling used blood alone; tissue repertoires probably differ.

This CDR3 contains 13 residues. CDR1 is MDHEN, CDR2 SYDVKM, per germline. Trimming took off 6 bases at V and 2 bases at J, with 10 bases between the two ends. Method: immunoSEQ multiplex PCR; TCRdb's copy keeps in-frame clones and lacks some. This sample has millions of clones, with roughly 91% found just once. The naive CD8 subset, CD45RO-negative cells positively selected for CCR7, excluded terminally differentiated effector memory CD45RA+ cells. With respect to this clone: Antigen: not known. The same CDR3 arises from other DNA sequences in this sample as well.

The chain recombines TRBV28 with TRBJ2-5, with D possibly being TRBD2 (5 bases). The sample comprised naive CD8+ T cells from PBMCs. The receptor was isolated from a man aged 18-30 years in good health. Some clones in this sample may be carry-over from other donors' samples. CDR3 residues: CASSVTGQETQYF. CDR3 nucleotides: TGTGCCAGCAGCGTGACGGGACAAGAGACCCAGTACTTC.